This TCR beta chain was sequenced in a study of cytomegalovirus exposure and HLA in healthy donors. The study's findings and limits: The authors enumerated 150 to 200 TCR beta chains as linked to cytomegalovirus.

The primer mix had 60 Vbeta and 13 Jbeta primers. Data came from immunoSEQ multiplex PCR; TCRdb stores just in-frame clones and leaves some out. Here the sample spans 150,000 or so clones, approximately 82% being singletons. Remarks on this clone: What it recognizes is unknown.

CDR1 and CDR2 (germline): SGHTA, FQGNSA. There are 16 residues in the CDR3. Deletions cut 5 bases from V and 4 bases from J, with 19 bases between. The chain links TRBV7-2 to TRBJ2-3; TRBD1 might be the D (6 bases). Sequenced input: PBMCs. The sequence came from a man aged 18 to 30 in good health and CMV-seropositive. This chain's CDR3 is CASSHGGRGNADTQYF. Here the CDR3 DNA reads TGTGCCAGCAGCCATGGCGGCAGGGGTAACGCAGATACGCAGTATTTT.